This entry features one TCR beta chain sequence. Trimming took off 0 bases at V and 4 bases at J, with 4 bases between the two ends. The CDR3 contains 12 residues. Germline values: CDR1 SGHNT, CDR2 YYREEE (reference sequence). This entry belongs to a study of blood T cell repertoires in COVID-19. Study-level information: The samples span acute and convalescent COVID-19 from the United States, Italy and Spain. Sources were T cells, B-cell-depleted T cells, or PBMCs; the material itself was cDNA or gDNA.

In the study's own analysis: Amplification of reference gene primers provided the estimated nucleated cell counts. Data came from immunoSEQ multiplex PCR; TCRdb stores just in-frame clones and leaves some out. The V and J calls and clone size are taken from that table; D and trimming were inferred from the DNA. This table has about 150,000 clones, about 89% appearing once. The clonotype originates from a man over 45 with active COVID-19. This chain uses TRBV5-4 with TRBJ2-5; D unresolved. Sequencing was carried out using peripheral blood. This CDR3 reads CASSLGRETQYF. The CDR3 DNA is TGTGCCAGCAGCTTGGGGAGAGAGACCCAGTACTTC. Using reference TRBV5-4 and TRBJ2-5 for the parts outside the CDR3, the full variable domain is ETGVTQSPTHLIKTRGQQVTLRCSSQSGHNTVSWYQQALGQGPQFIFQYYREEENGRGNFPPRFSGLQFPNYSSELNVNALELDDSALYLCASSLGRETQYFGPGTRLLVL.